This entry describes one T cell receptor beta chain. The germline V gene has CDR1 LNHDA and CDR2 SQIVND (reference sequence). Deletions cut 0 bases from V and 8 bases from J, with 6 bases between. This CDR3 has 12 residues. This sample stems from a study of blood T cell repertoires in COVID-19. Across the whole study: Some COVID-19 samples were acute and others convalescent; all came from the United States, Italy and Spain.

Authors' data handling: Counts of nucleated cells, estimated from reference gene primer amplification, were obtained. Here immunoSEQ multiplex PCR was the method, and the copy in TCRdb shows in-frame clones only, minus some. D and trimming come from the DNA, and the V and J calls and clone size come from that table. The table lists 90,000 to 120,000 clones, approximately 89% of them singletons, with 6.8% in the top ten. V usage is TRBV19 and J usage is TRBJ2-3; D not resolved. Input material: peripheral blood. This TCR derives from a man aged 50-60 years with active or convalescent COVID-19. This CDR3 reads CASSIERSTQYF. The CDR3 nucleotides read TGTGCCAGTAGTATAGAGAGGAGTACGCAGTATTTT.